This T cell receptor beta chain is drawn from a study of T cell responses to AZD1222 COVID-19 vaccine. Trimming took off 6 bases at V and 3 bases at J, with 12 bases between the two ends. The CDR3 is 14 amino acids. Germline-derived CDR1 and CDR2 are MDHEN and SYDVKM. Study outcomes and limitations: Across the whole spike, CD4 TCRs peaked at regions 160-218 and 743-854. Donors, mostly white British, included more females; clonal diversity was possibly underestimated. Seropositivity was recorded at baseline in only six AZD1222 recipients. Compared with day 0, the breadth and depth of the Spike-specific TCR repertoire rose significantly after two doses of AZD1222.

This clone was recorded a few times. Antigen: not known. Only in-frame clones appear in the TCRdb table, and some are missing; sequencing was by immunoSEQ multiplex PCR. The data show about 94,000 clones, about 90% seen once. The chain is built from TRBV28 and TRBJ2-4; the D gene could be TRBD1 or TRBD2 (7 bases each). Material: peripheral blood, obtained on day 0 of AZD1222 vaccination. The receptor was isolated from an adult in good health. CDR3 loop: CASRSGGVKNIQYF. As DNA, the CDR3 is TGTGCCAGCAGGTCAGGGGGGGTCAAAAACATTCAGTACTTC. The variable domain in full, completed from reference TRBV28 and TRBJ2-4, reads DVKVTQSSRYLVKRTGEKVFLECVQDMDHENMFWYRQDPGLGLRLIYFSYDVKMKEKGDIPEGYSVSREKKERFSLILESASTNQTSMYLCASRSGGVKNIQYFGAGTRLSVL.